This T cell receptor beta chain stems from a study of blood T cell repertoires in COVID-19. Across the study: In each case, the material was cDNA or gDNA derived from T cells, B-cell-depleted T cells, or PBMCs.

V was trimmed by 5 bases and J by 0 bases, leaving 8 bases between them. Germline lookup yields CDR1 SNHLY and CDR2 FYNNEI. There are 14 residues in the CDR3. Repertoires were generated with immunoSEQ multiplex PCR, while TCRdb's copy carries only in-frame clones and drops some. The sample comprises almost 300,000 clones, roughly 90% of which are singletons, and approximately 10% rests with the top ten. The chain couples TRBV2 to TRBJ1-5; D gene unclear. Sequencing was performed on peripheral blood. This receptor was taken from a young woman with COVID-19, enrolled during active disease. The CDR3 DNA follows: TGTGCCAGCAGTCCGGACTATAGCAATCAGCCCCAGCATTTT. Translating it yields CASSPDYSNQPQHF.